This TCR beta chain is drawn from a study of radiotherapy plus CTLA-4 blockade in lung cancer. The germline V gene encodes CDR1 SNHLY and CDR2 FYNNEI. Unmatched junction bases numbered 8, after V lost 6 bases and J lost 4 bases. The CDR3 covers 15 residues. The protocol was immunoSEQ multiplex PCR, while the TCRdb copy is restricted to in-frame clones and leaves out a portion. In the table there are tens of thousands of clones, about 63% of which are singletons. This chain connects TRBV2 to TRBJ2-7, with 11 bases matching TRBD1. The specimen was peripheral blood, collected from a patient treated with radiotherapy plus ipilimumab. The receptor comes from a human donor with non-small cell lung cancer who had a partial response to radiotherapy plus ipilimumab. In nucleotides, the CDR3 is TGTGCCAGCAGCTATGGACAGGGGGCAATGTACGAGCAGTACTTC. Its translation: CASSYGQGAMYEQYF. The full variable domain, its missing parts supplied by reference TRBV2 and TRBJ2-7, is EPEVTQTPSHQVTQMGQEVILRCVPISNHLYFYWYRQILGQKVEFLVSFYNNEISEKSEIFDDQFSVERPDGSNFTLKIRSTKLEDSAMYFCASSYGQGAMYEQYFGPGTRLTVT.